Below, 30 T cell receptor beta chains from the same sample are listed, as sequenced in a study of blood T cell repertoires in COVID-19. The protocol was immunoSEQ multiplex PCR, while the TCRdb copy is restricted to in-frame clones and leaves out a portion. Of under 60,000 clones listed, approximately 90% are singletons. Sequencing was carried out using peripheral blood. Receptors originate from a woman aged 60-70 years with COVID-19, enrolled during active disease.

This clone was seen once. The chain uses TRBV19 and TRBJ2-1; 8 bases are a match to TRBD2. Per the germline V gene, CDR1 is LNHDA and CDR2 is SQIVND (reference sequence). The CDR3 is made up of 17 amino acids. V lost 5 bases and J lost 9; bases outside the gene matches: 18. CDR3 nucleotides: TGTGCCAGTAGTCCCCACCCTGCCGGGAGGGCCGGCATTGAGCAGTTCTTC. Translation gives CASSPHPAGRAGIEQFF.

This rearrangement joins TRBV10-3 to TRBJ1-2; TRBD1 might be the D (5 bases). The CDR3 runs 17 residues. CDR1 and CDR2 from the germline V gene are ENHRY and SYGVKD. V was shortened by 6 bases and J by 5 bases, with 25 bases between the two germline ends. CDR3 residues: CAIREELSWAGIYGYTF. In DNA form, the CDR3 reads TGTGCCATCAGAGAAGAGCTTTCTTGGGCAGGGATATATGGCTACACCTTC.

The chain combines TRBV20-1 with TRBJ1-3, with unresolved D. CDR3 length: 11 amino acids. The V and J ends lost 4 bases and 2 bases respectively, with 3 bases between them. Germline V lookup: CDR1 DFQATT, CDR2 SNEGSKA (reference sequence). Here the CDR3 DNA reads TGCAGTGCTATAACTGGAAACACCATATATTTT. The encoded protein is CSAITGNTIYF.

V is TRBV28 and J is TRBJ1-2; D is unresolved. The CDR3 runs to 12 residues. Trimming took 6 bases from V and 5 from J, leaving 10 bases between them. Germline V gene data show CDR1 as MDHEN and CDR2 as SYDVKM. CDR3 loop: CASSRTIYGYTF. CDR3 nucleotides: TGTGCCAGCAGCCGTACAATTTATGGCTACACCTTC.

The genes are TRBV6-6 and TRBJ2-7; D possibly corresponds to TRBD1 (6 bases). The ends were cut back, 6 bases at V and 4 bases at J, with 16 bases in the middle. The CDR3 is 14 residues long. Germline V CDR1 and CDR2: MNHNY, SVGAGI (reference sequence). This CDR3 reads CASSREGQSYEQYF. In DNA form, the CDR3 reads TGTGCCAGCAGCCGCGAAGGACAGTCTTACGAGCAGTACTTC.

The CDR3 region has the DNA TGTGCCAGCAGCATAACCACGGGGGTAGCCTACGAGCAGTACTTC. Protein sequence: CASSITTGVAYEQYF. This chain joins TRBV7-2 and TRBJ2-7, with D perhaps matching TRBD2 (6 bases). This CDR3 has 15 amino acids. CDR1 is SGHTA, CDR2 FQGNSA, per germline. V was trimmed by 5 bases and J by 2 bases, leaving 16 bases between them.

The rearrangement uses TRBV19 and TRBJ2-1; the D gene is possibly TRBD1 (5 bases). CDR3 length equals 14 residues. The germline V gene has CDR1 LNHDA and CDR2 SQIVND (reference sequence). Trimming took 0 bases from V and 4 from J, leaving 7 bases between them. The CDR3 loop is CASSIDQGYNEQFF. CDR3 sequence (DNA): TGTGCCAGTAGTATAGATCAGGGTTACAATGAGCAGTTCTTC.

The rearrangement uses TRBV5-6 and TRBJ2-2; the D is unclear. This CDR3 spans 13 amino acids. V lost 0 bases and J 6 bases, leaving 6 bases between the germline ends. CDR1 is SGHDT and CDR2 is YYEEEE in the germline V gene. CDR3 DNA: TGTGCCAGCAGCTTGGCAAGCGCCGGGGAGCTGTTTTTT. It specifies CASSLASAGELFF. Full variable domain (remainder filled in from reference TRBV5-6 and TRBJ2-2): DAGVTQSPTHLIKTRGQQVTLRCSPKSGHDTVSWYQQALGQGPQFIFQYYEEEERQRGNFPDRFSGHQFPNYSSELNVNALLLGDSALYLCASSLASAGELFFGEGSRLTVL.

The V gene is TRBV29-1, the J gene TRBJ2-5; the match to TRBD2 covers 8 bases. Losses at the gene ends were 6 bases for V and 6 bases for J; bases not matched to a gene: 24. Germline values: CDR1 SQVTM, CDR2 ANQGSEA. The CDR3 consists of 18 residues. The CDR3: CSVLGGPERAGDRKTQYF. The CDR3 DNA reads TGCAGCGTGCTCGGGGGGCCGGAGAGAGCGGGAGATCGGAAGACCCAGTACTTC.

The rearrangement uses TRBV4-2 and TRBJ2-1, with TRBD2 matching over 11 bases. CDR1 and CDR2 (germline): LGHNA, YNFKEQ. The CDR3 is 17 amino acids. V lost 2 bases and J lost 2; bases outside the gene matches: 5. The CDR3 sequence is CASSQNIAGGPYNEQFF. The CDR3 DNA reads TGTGCCAGCAGCCAAAACATAGCGGGAGGGCCCTACAATGAGCAGTTCTTC.

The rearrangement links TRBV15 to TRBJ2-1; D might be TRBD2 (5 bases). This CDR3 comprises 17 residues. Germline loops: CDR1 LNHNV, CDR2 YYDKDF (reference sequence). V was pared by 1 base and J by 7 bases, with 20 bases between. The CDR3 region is CATSRGYELGLKNEQFF. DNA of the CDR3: TGTGCCACCAGCAGAGGATACGAACTAGGGCTAAAAAATGAGCAGTTCTTC.

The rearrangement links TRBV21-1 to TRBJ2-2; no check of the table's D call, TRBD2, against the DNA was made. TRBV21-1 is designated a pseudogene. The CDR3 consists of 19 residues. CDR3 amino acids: CASSQGRLAGGLNTGELFF. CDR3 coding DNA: TGTGCCAGCAGCCAAGGCCGACTAGCGGGAGGACTGAACACCGGGGAGCTGTTTTTT.

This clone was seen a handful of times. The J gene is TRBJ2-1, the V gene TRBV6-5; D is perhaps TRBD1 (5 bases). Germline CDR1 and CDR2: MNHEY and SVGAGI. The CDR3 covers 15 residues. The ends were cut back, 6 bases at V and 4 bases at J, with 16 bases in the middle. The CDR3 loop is CASSPSRVSYNEQFF. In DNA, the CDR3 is TGTGCCAGCAGCCCCAGCAGGGTCTCGTACAATGAGCAGTTCTTC.

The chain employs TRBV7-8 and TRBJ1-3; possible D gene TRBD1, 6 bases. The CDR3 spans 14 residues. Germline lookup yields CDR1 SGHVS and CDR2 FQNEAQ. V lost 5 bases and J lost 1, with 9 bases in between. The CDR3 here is CASSVRGSGNTIYF. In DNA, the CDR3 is TGTGCCAGCAGCGTTAGGGGGTCTGGAAACACCATATATTTT.

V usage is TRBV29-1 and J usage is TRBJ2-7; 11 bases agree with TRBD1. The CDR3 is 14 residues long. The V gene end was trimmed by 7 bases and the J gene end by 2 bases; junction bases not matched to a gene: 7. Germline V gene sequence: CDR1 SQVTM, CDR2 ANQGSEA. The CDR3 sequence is CSGAGQGATYEQYF. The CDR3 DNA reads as TGCAGCGGCGCCGGACAGGGGGCCACCTACGAGCAGTACTTC.

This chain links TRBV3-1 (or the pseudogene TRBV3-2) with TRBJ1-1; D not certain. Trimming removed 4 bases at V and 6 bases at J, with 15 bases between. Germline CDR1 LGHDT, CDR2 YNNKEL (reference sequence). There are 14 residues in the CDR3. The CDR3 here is CASSPSVGRAEAFF. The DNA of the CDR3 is TGTGCCAGCAGCCCATCAGTGGGGAGGGCTGAAGCTTTCTTT.

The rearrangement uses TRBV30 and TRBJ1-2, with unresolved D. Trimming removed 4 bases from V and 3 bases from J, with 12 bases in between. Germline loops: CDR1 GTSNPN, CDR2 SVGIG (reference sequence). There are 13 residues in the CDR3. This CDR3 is CAWNPRRYYGYTF. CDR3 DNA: TGTGCCTGGAATCCGCGGCGATACTATGGCTACACCTTC.

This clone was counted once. The CDR3 DNA reads TGTGCCAGCAGCTTTTGGGCAGGGGGACTTGAGAACACTGAAGCTTTCTTT. Amino acids: CASSFWAGGLENTEAFF. This chain connects TRBV5-6 to TRBJ1-1, with TRBD1 identical over 7 bases. From germline, CDR1 is SGHDT and CDR2 YYEEEE. The trim removed 2 bases at V and 1 base at J, leaving 11 bases unmatched. The CDR3 has 17 amino acids.

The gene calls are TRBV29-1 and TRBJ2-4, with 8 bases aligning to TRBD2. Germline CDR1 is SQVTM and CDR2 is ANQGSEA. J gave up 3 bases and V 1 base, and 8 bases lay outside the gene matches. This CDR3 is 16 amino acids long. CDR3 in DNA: TGCAGCGTTGAAGTGGACGGGAGGGCCCGCAAAAACATTCAGTACTTC. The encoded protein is CSVEVDGRARKNIQYF.

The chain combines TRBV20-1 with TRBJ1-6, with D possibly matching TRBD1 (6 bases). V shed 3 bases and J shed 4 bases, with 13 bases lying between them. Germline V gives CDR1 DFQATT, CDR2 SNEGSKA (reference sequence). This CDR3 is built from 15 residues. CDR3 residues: CSASQGMSYNSPLHF. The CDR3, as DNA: TGCAGTGCTAGTCAGGGGATGAGTTATAATTCACCCCTCCACTTT.

Here the CDR3 reads CASSLYNEQFF. The DNA of the CDR3 is TGTGCCAGCAGTCTCTACAATGAGCAGTTCTTC. This chain links TRBV28 with TRBJ2-1; D not certain. V was trimmed by 5 bases and J by 3 bases, leaving 2 bases between them. This CDR3 is built from 11 residues. Germline V gene lookup returns CDR1 MDHEN and CDR2 SYDVKM.

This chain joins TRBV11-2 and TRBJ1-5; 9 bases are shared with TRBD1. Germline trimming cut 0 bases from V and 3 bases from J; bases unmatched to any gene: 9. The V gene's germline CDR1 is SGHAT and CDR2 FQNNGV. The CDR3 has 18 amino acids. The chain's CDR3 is CASSLDLPGTGNNQPQHF. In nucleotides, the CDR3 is TGTGCCAGCAGCTTAGATTTGCCGGGGACAGGGAACAATCAGCCCCAGCATTTT.

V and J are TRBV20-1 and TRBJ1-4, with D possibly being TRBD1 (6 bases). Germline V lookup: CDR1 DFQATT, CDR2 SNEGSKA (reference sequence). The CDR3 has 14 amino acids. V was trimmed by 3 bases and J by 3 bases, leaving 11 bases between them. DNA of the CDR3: TGCAGTGCTAGTTTGGGGGCGTCTAATGAAAAACTGTTTTTT. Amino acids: CSASLGASNEKLFF.

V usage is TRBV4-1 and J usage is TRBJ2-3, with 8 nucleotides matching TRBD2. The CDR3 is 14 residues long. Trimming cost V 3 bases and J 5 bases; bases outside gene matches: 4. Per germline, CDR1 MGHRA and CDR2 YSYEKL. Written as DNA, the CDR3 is TGCGCCAGCAGCCAGACCCGGGAGGGAGATACGCAGTATTTT. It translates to CASSQTREGDTQYF.

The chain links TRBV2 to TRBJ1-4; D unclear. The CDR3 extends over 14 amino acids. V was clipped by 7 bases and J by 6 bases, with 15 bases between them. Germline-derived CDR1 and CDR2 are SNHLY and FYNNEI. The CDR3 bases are TGTGCCAGCAAATTAGGACTTTTCGATGAAAAACTGTTTTTT. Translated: CASKLGLFDEKLFF.

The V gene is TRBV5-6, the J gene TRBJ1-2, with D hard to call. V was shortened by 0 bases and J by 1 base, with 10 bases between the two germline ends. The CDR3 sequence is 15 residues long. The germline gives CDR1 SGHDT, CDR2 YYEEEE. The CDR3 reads CASSLGTPFNYGYTF. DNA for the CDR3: TGTGCCAGCAGCTTGGGGACTCCGTTTAACTATGGCTACACCTTC.

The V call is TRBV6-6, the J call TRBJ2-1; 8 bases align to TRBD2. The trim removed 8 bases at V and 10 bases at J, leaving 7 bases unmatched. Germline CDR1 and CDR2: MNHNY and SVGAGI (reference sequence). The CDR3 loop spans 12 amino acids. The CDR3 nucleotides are TGTGCCAGCTCGGGACTAGTGGGCGAGCAGTTCTTC. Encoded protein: CASSGLVGEQFF.

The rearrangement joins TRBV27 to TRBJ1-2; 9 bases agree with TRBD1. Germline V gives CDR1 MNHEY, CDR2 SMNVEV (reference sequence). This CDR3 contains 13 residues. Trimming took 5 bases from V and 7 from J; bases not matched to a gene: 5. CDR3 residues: CASSLGTGFGYTF. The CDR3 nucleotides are TGTGCCAGCAGTCTCGGGACAGGGTTTGGCTACACCTTC.

The CDR3 nucleotides read TGTGCCAGTAGTGGCGCAGCCAGGTTGAAGACTAATGAAAAACTGTTTTTT. It yields the protein CASSGAARLKTNEKLFF. V and J are TRBV19 and TRBJ1-4; D gene unclear. The CDR3 covers 17 residues. Trimming left V 5 bases short and J 2 bases short, with 18 bases between. Per germline, CDR1 LNHDA and CDR2 SQIVND (reference sequence).

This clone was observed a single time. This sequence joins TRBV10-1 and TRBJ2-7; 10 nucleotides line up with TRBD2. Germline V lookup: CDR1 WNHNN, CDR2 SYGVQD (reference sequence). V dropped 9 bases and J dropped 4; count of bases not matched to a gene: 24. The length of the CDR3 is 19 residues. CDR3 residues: CARKGSGLAGAPFIYEQYF. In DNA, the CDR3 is TGCGCCAGAAAAGGATCTGGGCTAGCGGGAGCTCCGTTTATATACGAGCAGTACTTC.